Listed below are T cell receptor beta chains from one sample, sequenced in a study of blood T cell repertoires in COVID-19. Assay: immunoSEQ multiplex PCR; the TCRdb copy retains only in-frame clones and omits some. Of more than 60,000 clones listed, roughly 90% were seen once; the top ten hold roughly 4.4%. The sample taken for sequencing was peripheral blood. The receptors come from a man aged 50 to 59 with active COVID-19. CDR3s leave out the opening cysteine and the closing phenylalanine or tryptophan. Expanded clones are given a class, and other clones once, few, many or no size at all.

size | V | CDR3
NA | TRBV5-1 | ASSPLGGGANEQF
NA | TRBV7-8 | ASLQQRGTRTGELF
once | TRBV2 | ASSSSRLAGAQYQETQY
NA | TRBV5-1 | ASSLDTQDASYGYT
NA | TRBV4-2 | ASSQVRGTYNEQF
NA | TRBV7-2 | ASSFSLAGVGEQF
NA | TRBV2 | ASSEPGTVGEKLF
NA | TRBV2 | ASSDTETQY
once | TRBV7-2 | ASSYVGGAGSYNEQF
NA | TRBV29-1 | SVAAGALNTEAF
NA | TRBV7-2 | ASSPSQGPHYEQY
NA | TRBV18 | ASSPDTASYGYT
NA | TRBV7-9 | ASTKGSGRQETQY
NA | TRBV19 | ASSKERAYEQY
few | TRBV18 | ASSPPGLSSYEQY
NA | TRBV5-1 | ASSSTGSREKLF
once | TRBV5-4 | ASSQQGSGANVLT
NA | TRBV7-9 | ASTLYQGTGDGYT
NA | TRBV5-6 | ASSFFAPGVANVLT
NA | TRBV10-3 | AISESTGTGGDTQY
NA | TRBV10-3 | AIRGTGEKLF
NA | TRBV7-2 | ASTGTSGIGEQF
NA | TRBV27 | ASSLLGTSGKETQY
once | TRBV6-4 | ASSDSGGSDEQF
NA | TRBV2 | ASSGWASGLDEKLF
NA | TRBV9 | ASSPREGWTDTQY